This TCR beta chain was identified during a study of CD8+CD57+ T cells in acquired aplastic anemia. For the study at large: Isolated CD4+ and CD8+ cells, once sorted, yielded DNA averaging around 3.1 ug.

For this clonotype: The antigen remains unidentified.

Genomic DNA templated the TCR beta VDJ and CDR3 profiling. TCRdb itself ran the reads through MiXCR, one entry per CDR3 protein. The sample includes 150,000 to 200,000 distinct CDR3 sequences, 40% to 55% of them seen just once. Trimming took 8 bases from V and 0 from J, leaving 4 bases between them. The V gene's germline CDR1 is LNHNV and CDR2 YYDKDF (reference sequence). The CDR3 is 12 residues long. Notes on the study in general: Patients did not significantly differ from controls in CD8+ Simpson's diversity. Overlap between patients and controls comprised roughly 28 CD8+ CDR3 sequences.

CD8+CD57+ cell expansion, shown by flow cytometry, had occurred in the patients selected for sequencing. The chain couples TRBV15 to TRBJ2-2; D is uncertain. The clonotype originates from a human donor with aplastic anemia. The source material was sorted CD4+, CD8+, or CD8+CD57+ T cells (not recorded which) from PBMCs. For the CDR3, the DNA is TGTGCCACCGGGACGAACACCGGGGAGCTGTTTTTT. The encoded protein is CATGTNTGELFF.